This passage covers 14 T cell receptor beta chains from one sample sequenced in a study of blood T cell repertoires in COVID-19. Sequenced by immunoSEQ multiplex PCR; TCRdb stores in-frame clones only, minus some. The sample has approximately 230,000 clones, around 90% seen once. The sequenced material came from peripheral blood. The source is a man aged 80 or over with acute or convalescent COVID-19.

This chain joins TRBV29-1 and TRBJ2-1, with a tentative D call TRBD2 (6 bases). Trimming took 3 bases from V and 0 from J, leaving 18 bases between them. Germline CDR1 is SQVTM and CDR2 is ANQGSEA. CDR3 length: 17 residues. CDR3 sequence (DNA): TGCAGCGTTGAGTTTGGAGGGAGTGGGGGCTCCTACAATGAGCAGTTCTTC. Translating it yields CSVEFGGSGGSYNEQFF.

The V call is TRBV5-1, the J call TRBJ2-7; 8 bases are shared with TRBD1. The CDR3 spans 15 residues. V lost 4 bases, J lost 0 bases, and 6 bases stayed unmatched. CDR1 SGHRS and CDR2 YFSETQ come from the germline V gene. As DNA, the CDR3 is TGCGCCAGCAGCGCAGACAGGGGAAACTCCTACGAGCAGTACTTC. Protein product: CASSADRGNSYEQYF.

This clone was counted between two and nine times. The gene calls are TRBV9 and TRBJ2-3; D may be TRBD1 (5 bases). Germline values: CDR1 SGDLS, CDR2 YYNGEE. The length of the CDR3 is 16 residues. The V end was cut by 4 bases, the J end by 3 bases, with 18 bases between. DNA of the CDR3: TGTGCCAGCAGCCTATGGGCTGGGCAGGGAACAGATACGCAGTATTTT. Protein product: CASSLWAGQGTDTQYF.

The chain combines TRBV3-1 (or the pseudogene TRBV3-2) with TRBJ1-6, with D possibly being TRBD1 (5 bases). Deletions cut 1 base from V and 11 bases from J, with 15 bases between. The V gene's germline CDR1 is LGHDT and CDR2 YNNKEL (reference sequence). The length of the CDR3 is 15 residues. The CDR3 nucleotides read TGTGCCAGCAGCCAAGTCGCGGGGGGTGAGACACCCCTCCACTTT. Its protein is CASSQVAGGETPLHF.

The CDR3: CSARQGQQNIQYF. In DNA form, the CDR3 reads TGCAGCGCTCGACAGGGGCAGCAAAACATTCAGTACTTC. The rearrangement uses TRBV29-1 and TRBJ2-4; 8 nucleotides align to TRBD1. The CDR3 covers 13 residues. Unmatched junction bases numbered 7, after V lost 7 bases and J lost 5 bases. CDR1 SQVTM and CDR2 ANQGSEA come from the germline V gene.

The V call is TRBV7-2, the J call TRBJ2-7, with D perhaps TRBD1 (6 bases). This CDR3 comprises 19 residues. The germline CDR1 and CDR2 sequences are SGHTA and FQGNSA. V dropped 4 bases and J dropped 0 bases, with 25 bases sitting between them. As DNA, the CDR3 is TGTGCCAGCAGCTCCCGACCCCAGGGGAGCCTTATCTCCTCCTACGAGCAGTACTTC. Encoded protein: CASSSRPQGSLISSYEQYF.

V and J are TRBV5-1 and TRBJ2-3; perhaps TRBD2 as D (6 bases). CDR1 and CDR2 from the germline V gene are SGHRS and YFSETQ. Trimming removed 1 base from V and 6 bases from J, with 12 bases in between. The CDR3 is 14 residues long. The CDR3, as DNA: TGCGCCAGCAGCTTGACTAGTGGGGGGGATACGCAGTATTTT. Encoded protein: CASSLTSGGDTQYF.

This rearrangement joins TRBV5-1 to TRBJ2-1, with 7 bases fitting TRBD2. In germline, CDR1 is SGHRS, CDR2 YFSETQ. This CDR3 is 17 amino acids long. V shed 4 bases and J 7 bases; nucleotides not matched to a gene: 17. CDR3 sequence: CASSPAGAGMFENEQFF. The DNA for the CDR3 is TGCGCCAGCAGCCCGGCCGGAGCGGGAATGTTTGAGAATGAGCAGTTCTTC.

DNA of the CDR3: TGTGCCAGCCGTGCGTCAGGAGGGGAGACCCAGTACTTC. This codes for CASRASGGETQYF. The chain couples TRBV5-4 to TRBJ2-5; the D gene is possibly TRBD2 (6 bases). CDR1 is SGHNT, CDR2 YYREEE, per germline (reference sequence). The CDR3 contains 13 residues. V lost 7 bases and J lost 5, with 15 bases in between.

V is TRBV19 and J is TRBJ1-1, with D uncertain. There are 15 residues in the CDR3. Trimming took off 1 base at V and 0 bases at J, with 9 bases between the two ends. Germline V CDR1 and CDR2: LNHDA, SQIVND (reference sequence). The CDR3 DNA sequence: TGTGCCAGTAGTATAGGGAGGCGGATGAACACTGAAGCTTTCTTT. Its protein product is CASSIGRRMNTEAFF. The full variable domain, with the rest looked up from reference TRBV19 and TRBJ1-1, is DGGITQSPKYLFRKEGQNVTLSCEQNLNHDAMYWYRQDPGQGLRLIYYSQIVNDFQKGDIAEGYSVSREKKESFPLTVTSAQKNPTAFYLCASSIGRRMNTEAFFGQGTRLTVV.

V and J are TRBV7-2 and TRBJ1-6; D not resolved. There are 16 residues in the CDR3. CDR1 and CDR2 (germline): SGHTA, FQGNSA. V was trimmed by 5 bases and J by 10 bases, leaving 21 bases between them. CDR3 amino acids: CASSPVSERIGSPLHF. DNA of the CDR3: TGTGCCAGCAGCCCCGTCTCTGAGAGGATCGGATCACCCCTCCACTTT.

Only one count was recorded for this clone. The V gene is TRBV7-2, the J gene TRBJ1-5; the match to TRBD1 covers 7 bases. The CDR3 totals 16 residues. Germline CDR1 reads SGHTA; CDR2 reads FQGNSA. V gave up 1 base and J gave up 0 bases; unmatched junction bases: 3. In DNA, the CDR3 is TGTGCCAGCAGCTTAGGCAGGGGGTATAGCAATCAGCCCCAGCATTTT. Its translation: CASSLGRGYSNQPQHF.

V usage is TRBV19 and J usage is TRBJ2-1; D may be TRBD1 (6 bases). Germline assignment: CDR1 LNHDA and CDR2 SQIVND (reference sequence). V lost 4 bases to trimming and J lost 2 bases, with 12 bases between them. The CDR3 runs to 15 residues. The CDR3 loop reads CASSTYDRPYNEQFF. The CDR3 nucleotides read TGTGCCAGTAGTACTTACGACAGGCCCTACAATGAGCAGTTCTTC.

V usage is TRBV5-6 and J usage is TRBJ1-2; TRBD1 aligns across 9 bases. The CDR3 is 14 amino acids. V shed 3 bases, J shed 6 bases, and the junction held 6 bases outside the gene matches. The germline V gene has CDR1 SGHDT and CDR2 YYEEEE. The CDR3: CASSSRDRAHGYTF. The CDR3 DNA follows: TGTGCCAGCAGCTCCCGGGACAGGGCCCATGGCTACACCTTC. Using reference TRBV5-6 and TRBJ1-2 for the parts outside the CDR3, the full variable domain is DAGVTQSPTHLIKTRGQQVTLRCSPKSGHDTVSWYQQALGQGPQFIFQYYEEEERQRGNFPDRFSGHQFPNYSSELNVNALLLGDSALYLCASSSRDRAHGYTFGSGTRLTVV.